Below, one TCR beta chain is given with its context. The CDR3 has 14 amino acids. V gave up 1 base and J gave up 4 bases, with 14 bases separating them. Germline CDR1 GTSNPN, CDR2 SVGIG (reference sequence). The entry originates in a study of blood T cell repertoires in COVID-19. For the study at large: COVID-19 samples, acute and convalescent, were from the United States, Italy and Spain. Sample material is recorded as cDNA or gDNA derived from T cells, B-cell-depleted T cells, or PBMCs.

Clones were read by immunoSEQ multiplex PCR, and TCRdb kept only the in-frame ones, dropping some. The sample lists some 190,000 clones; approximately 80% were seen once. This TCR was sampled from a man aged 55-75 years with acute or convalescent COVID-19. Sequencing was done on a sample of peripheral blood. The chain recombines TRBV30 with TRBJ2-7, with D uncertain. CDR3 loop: CAWSGAKLRYEQYF. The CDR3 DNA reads TGTGCCTGGAGTGGGGCCAAGTTAAGGTACGAGCAGTACTTC.